The source of this TCR beta chain is a study of blood T cell repertoires in COVID-19. Across the study: Sites in the United States, Italy and Spain provided acute and convalescent COVID-19 samples. The analysed material was cDNA or gDNA that came from T cells, B-cell-depleted T cells, or PBMCs.

Original handling: Amplification of reference gene primers provided the estimated nucleated cell counts. Assay used: immunoSEQ multiplex PCR; TCRdb lists only in-frame clones, some missing. V and J calls and clone size follow that table, whereas D and trimming were derived from the DNA. The table includes 180,000 or so clones, approximately 85% detected once. This sequence was found in a woman of 80 years or more with acute or convalescent COVID-19. What was sequenced was peripheral blood.

CDR3 region: CASSSPGTADYEQYF. CDR3 nucleotides: TGTGCCAGCAGCTCACCCGGGACAGCAGACTACGAGCAGTACTTC. The chain employs TRBV9 and TRBJ2-7; 7 bases match TRBD1. J lost 3 bases, V lost 4 bases, and 10 bases had no gene match. CDR1 and CDR2 from the germline V gene are SGDLS and YYNGEE. The length of the CDR3 is 15 residues.